A single sample gave rise to the 10 T cell receptor beta chains below, sequenced in a study of blood T cell repertoires in COVID-19. Profiled with immunoSEQ multiplex PCR; TCRdb holds only in-frame clones, not every one. The sample includes 350,000 to 550,000 clones, 75% to 90% seen only once; the top ten take roughly 4%. Material: peripheral blood. Every receptor here comes from a woman under 40 with acute or convalescent COVID-19.

The rearrangement joins TRBV15 to TRBJ2-1; the D gene is possibly TRBD2 (6 bases). Germline CDR1 is LNHNV and CDR2 is YYDKDF (reference sequence). The CDR3 has 14 residues. V was trimmed by 6 bases and J by 4 bases, leaving 13 bases between them. CDR3 in amino acids: CATSLRGPYNEQFF. The CDR3 coding sequence is TGTGCCACCAGTTTGCGGGGCCCTTACAATGAGCAGTTCTTC.

This chain connects TRBV12-3 or TRBV12-4 to TRBJ2-1; 8 nucleotides match TRBD1. V trimming: 4 bases; J trimming: 8 bases; junction bases outside the gene matches: 4. This CDR3 contains 13 residues. The CDR3 reads CASSSGQGDEQFF. The CDR3 nucleotides read TGTGCCAGCAGTTCAGGACAGGGCGATGAGCAGTTCTTC.

The V gene is TRBV3-1 (or the pseudogene TRBV3-2), the J gene TRBJ2-2; D is unclear. The ends were cut back, 1 base at V and 4 bases at J, with 4 bases in the middle. CDR1 and CDR2 (germline): LGHDT, YNNKEL (reference sequence). This CDR3 has 13 residues. CDR3 loop: CASSQGSTGELFF. The CDR3 region has the DNA TGTGCCAGCAGCCAAGGGAGCACCGGGGAGCTGTTTTTT.

Ten or more counts support this clone. The CDR3 DNA follows: TGCGCCAGCAGCACAGGGGCCATATATGAAAAACTGTTTTTT. Its translation is CASSTGAIYEKLFF. The chain combines TRBV5-1 with TRBJ1-4; 7 bases agree with TRBD1. CDR1 and CDR2 from the germline V gene are SGHRS and YFSETQ. V lost 4 bases and J lost 6; bases outside the gene matches: 6. The CDR3 is made up of 14 amino acids.

The V and J genes are TRBV4-1 and TRBJ2-5; a possible D gene is TRBD1 (6 bases). Trimming took off 3 bases at V and 2 bases at J, with 13 bases between the two ends. There are 15 residues in the CDR3. CDR1 is MGHRA, CDR2 YSYEKL, per germline. CDR3 coding DNA: TGCGCCAGCAGCCACCCCCGGGACACGCAAGAGACCCAGTACTTC. This gives the protein CASSHPRDTQETQYF.

The sample holds a few counts of this clone. This rearrangement joins TRBV5-6 to TRBJ2-2, with 7 bases matching TRBD1. J was trimmed by 5 bases and V by 0 bases; bases with no gene match: 7. Germline assignment: CDR1 SGHDT and CDR2 YYEEEE. CDR3 size: 16 residues. CDR3 sequence reads: CASSLALGGRTGELFF. DNA for the CDR3: TGTGCCAGCAGCTTGGCTCTAGGGGGCAGGACCGGGGAGCTGTTTTTT.

The V call is TRBV29-1, the J call TRBJ2-3, with 8 positions matching TRBD1. With 7 bases clipped from V and 7 bases from J, the junction kept 13 bases outside the gene matches. Per germline, CDR1 SQVTM and CDR2 ANQGSEA. The CDR3 sequence is 14 residues long. The CDR3 sequence: CSARFGTGPHTQYF. As DNA, the CDR3 is TGCAGCGCTCGTTTTGGGACAGGCCCTCATACGCAGTATTTT.

V gene TRBV7-3 combines with J gene TRBJ2-3, with D tentatively TRBD2 (6 bases). The CDR3 contains 14 residues. The germline V gene encodes CDR1 SGHTA and CDR2 FQGTGA. With 5 bases removed from V and 6 bases from J, the gap between germline ends came to 15 bases. As DNA, the CDR3 is TGTGCCAGCAGCCCGGGACTCTCGGGGGATACGCAGTATTTT. Its protein product is CASSPGLSGDTQYF.

A single count supports this clone. This sequence joins TRBV7-2 and TRBJ2-6, with 8 bases fitting TRBD1. There are 18 residues in the CDR3. The germline CDR1 and CDR2 sequences are SGHTA and FQGNSA. With 5 bases clipped from V and 1 base from J, the junction kept 10 bases outside the gene matches. The CDR3 region has the DNA TGTGCCAGCAGCCCTCGTGGGACAGGCCGATCTGGGGCCAACGTCCTGACTTTC. Its protein product is CASSPRGTGRSGANVLTF.

The V gene is TRBV19, the J gene TRBJ2-1; 8 nucleotides line up with TRBD1. Germline lookup yields CDR1 LNHDA and CDR2 SQIVND (reference sequence). Trimming at V came to 5 bases and at J to 0 bases, leaving 6 bases not matched to a gene. The CDR3 length is 16 residues. CDR3 sequence (DNA): TGTGCCAGTAGTCCGACAGGGGTTAGCTCCTACAATGAGCAGTTCTTC. Protein sequence: CASSPTGVSSYNEQFF.